The 21 T cell receptor beta chains given below trace back to one sample, sequenced in a study of blood T cell repertoires in COVID-19. The repertoire was sequenced with immunoSEQ multiplex PCR; TCRdb's copy has only in-frame clones and lacks some. In the table there are 200,000 or so clones, about 90% of which are singletons. Specimen: peripheral blood. These receptors were obtained from a middle-aged man with active or convalescent COVID-19.

V gene TRBV19 combines with J gene TRBJ2-4; 9 bases are shared with TRBD2. Unmatched junction bases numbered 19, after V lost 4 bases and J lost 0 bases. Germline V gives CDR1 LNHDA, CDR2 SQIVND (reference sequence). The CDR3 loop spans 21 amino acids. DNA of the CDR3: TGTGCCAGTAGTACCGCCCCCTGGGGGCGGGGGGGAACCCTAGCCAAAAACATTCAGTACTTC. Protein: CASSTAPWGRGGTLAKNIQYF.

The gene calls are TRBV10-3 and TRBJ1-1, with D unclear. Germline-derived CDR1 and CDR2 are ENHRY and SYGVKD. V lost 2 bases and J 0 bases, leaving 13 bases between the germline ends. The CDR3 sequence is 16 residues long. The CDR3 DNA sequence: TGTGCCATCAGTGAGCCTTCGGGGAGGCTGAACACTGAAGCTTTCTTT. This translates into CAISEPSGRLNTEAFF.

The rearrangement links TRBV11-2 to TRBJ1-3; D unclear. V dropped 8 bases and J dropped 4 bases, with 6 bases sitting between them. Germline CDR1 and CDR2: SGHAT and FQNNGV. This CDR3 comprises 11 residues. In DNA, the CDR3 is TGTGCCAGCGGAGAAGGAAACACCATATATTTT. Protein: CASGEGNTIYF.

The rearrangement uses TRBV11-2 and TRBJ1-1; D is possibly TRBD1 (5 bases). The CDR3 runs 15 residues. V dropped 5 bases and J dropped 5 bases, with 18 bases sitting between them. From germline, CDR1 is SGHAT and CDR2 FQNNGV. DNA of the CDR3: TGTGCCAGCAGCCTGATGGGGCAGGGCGGTACTGAAGCTTTCTTT. The encoded protein is CASSLMGQGGTEAFF.

The V gene is TRBV5-8, the J gene TRBJ1-1, with D tentatively TRBD1 (5 bases). This CDR3 has 16 residues. Germline V gives CDR1 SGHTS, CDR2 YDEGEE. The ends were cut back, 2 bases at V and 0 bases at J, with 14 bases in the middle. In DNA form, the CDR3 reads TGTGCCAGCAGCTTTTGGGCAGGGATCATGAACACTGAAGCTTTCTTT. Its translation: CASSFWAGIMNTEAFF.

The rearrangement uses TRBV5-1 and TRBJ2-1; TRBD1 is a possible D gene (7 bases). Trimming pared 6 bases from V and 3 bases from J, leaving 16 bases between. Germline V gene data show CDR1 as SGHRS and CDR2 as YFSETQ. The CDR3 is 15 residues long. The DNA for the CDR3 is TGCGCCAGCATGCTCTTTCAGGGGGGCTACAATGAGCAGTTCTTC. Protein product: CASMLFQGGYNEQFF.

This chain uses TRBV9 with TRBJ1-1, with D maybe TRBD1 (5 bases). The CDR3 covers 13 residues. Germline V gives CDR1 SGDLS, CDR2 YYNGEE. V dropped 4 bases and J dropped 2 bases, with 9 bases sitting between them. CDR3 protein: CASSRDSNTEAFF. The CDR3 bases are TGTGCCAGCAGCCGCGACAGTAACACTGAAGCTTTCTTT.

This clone was observed once. The genes are TRBV5-1 and TRBJ2-1; D is unclear. Per germline, CDR1 SGHRS and CDR2 YFSETQ. This CDR3 has 15 residues. The V and J ends lost 5 bases and 5 bases respectively, with 17 bases between them. The CDR3 reads CASRSLSTTDNEQFF. The CDR3 region has the DNA TGCGCCAGCAGGTCCCTTTCGACAACGGACAATGAGCAGTTCTTC. Full variable domain (missing parts from reference TRBV5-1 and TRBJ2-1): KAGVTQTPRYLIKTRGQQVTLSCSPISGHRSVSWYQQTPGQGLQFLFEYFSETQRNKGNFPGRFSGRQFSNSRSEMNVSTLELGDSALYLCASRSLSTTDNEQFFGPGTRLTVL.

J is TRBJ2-7 and V is TRBV12-2; TRBD2, as called in the table, went unchecked against the DNA. TRBV12-2 is a pseudogene. CDR3 size: 14 residues. The CDR3 nucleotides read TGTGCAAGTCGCTTTAGCGGTCCACCTACCTCGGAGTACTTC. The encoded protein is CASRFSGPPTSEYF.

The V and J genes are TRBV4-1 and TRBJ2-1, with D unresolved. Germline values: CDR1 MGHRA, CDR2 YSYEKL. The V end lost 0 bases, the J end lost 6 bases, and 15 bases lay between the germline ends. The CDR3 consists of 16 residues. The CDR3 protein is CASSQETRRSSNEQFF. Written as DNA, the CDR3 is TGCGCCAGCAGCCAAGAAACCCGGAGATCTAGCAATGAGCAGTTCTTC.

The genes are TRBV5-4 and TRBJ1-6; 10 bases align to TRBD1. Germline V lookup: CDR1 SGHNT, CDR2 YYREEE (reference sequence). V trimming: 2 bases; J trimming: 10 bases; junction bases outside the gene matches: 6. This CDR3 is built from 15 residues. Written as DNA, the CDR3 is TGTGCCAGCAGCTTTTCCGGGACAGGGGTGTCACCCCTCCACTTT. Translated: CASSFSGTGVSPLHF.

The V call is TRBV2, the J call TRBJ2-4, with TRBD1 matching 10 bases. V dropped 8 bases and J dropped 2; count of bases not matched to a gene: 9. The CDR3 contains 16 residues. Germline V gene data show CDR1 as SNHLY and CDR2 as FYNNEI. The CDR3 region is CASGGRDRGSKNIQYF. The CDR3 coding sequence is TGTGCCAGCGGGGGGAGGGACAGGGGATCCAAAAACATTCAGTACTTC.

The V and J genes are TRBV5-4 and TRBJ1-1; 8 bases line up with TRBD1. Per germline, CDR1 SGHNT and CDR2 YYREEE (reference sequence). The CDR3 loop spans 15 amino acids. The V segment lost 1 base and the J segment 7 bases; nucleotides outside the gene matches: 9. The CDR3 region has the DNA TGTGCCAGCAGCTTGTTGGGGCAGGGGGCGAGTGAAGCTTTCTTT. This encodes CASSLLGQGASEAFF.

V and J are TRBV5-1 and TRBJ2-2, with a weak D call TRBD2 (5 bases). This CDR3 region has 17 residues. V was shortened by 4 bases and J by 1 base, with 17 bases between the two germline ends. Looked up from germline, CDR1 is SGHRS and CDR2 is YFSETQ. DNA for the CDR3: TGCGCCAGCAGCGTAGGACTCAAAAACGGGAACACCGGGGAGCTGTTTTTT. This gives the protein CASSVGLKNGNTGELFF.

This chain uses TRBV27 with TRBJ2-7; 10 bases align to TRBD2. The CDR3 covers 15 residues. With 2 bases clipped from V and 2 bases from J, the junction kept 3 bases outside the gene matches. CDR1 and CDR2 from the germline V gene are MNHEY and SMNVEV (reference sequence). DNA of the CDR3: TGTGCCAGCAGTTTACAGCGGGGGGGAACCTACGAGCAGTACTTC. Translation: CASSLQRGGTYEQYF.

V usage is TRBV5-5 and J usage is TRBJ1-2, with a possible D match to TRBD1 (6 bases). The length of the CDR3 is 16 residues. V gave up 0 bases and J gave up 6 bases, with 18 bases separating them. Germline lookup yields CDR1 SGHKS and CDR2 YYEKEE (reference sequence). CDR3 residues: CASSLDPDRSEDGYTF. As DNA, the CDR3 is TGTGCCAGCAGCTTGGACCCTGACAGGTCGGAGGATGGCTACACCTTC.

The CDR3 loop reads CASSLGTGYEQYF. CDR3 sequence (DNA): TGCGCCAGCAGCTTGGGGACGGGATACGAGCAGTACTTC. V gene TRBV5-1 combines with J gene TRBJ2-7; tentatively, D is TRBD2 (5 bases). Trimming stripped 0 bases from V and 4 bases from J, with 8 bases between. The germline CDR1 and CDR2 sequences are SGHRS and YFSETQ. The CDR3 sequence is 13 residues long.

The chain is built from TRBV9 and TRBJ1-1; D call uncertain. V was cut by 0 bases and J by 4 bases, with 7 bases left in between. Germline CDR1 SGDLS, CDR2 YYNGEE. This CDR3 has 13 residues. Here the CDR3 DNA reads TGTGCCAGCAGCGTAGATCCCGGCACTGAAGCTTTCTTT. Its translation is CASSVDPGTEAFF.

As concerns this clone: Additional DNA sequences in this sample encode the identical CDR3. The chain recombines TRBV18 with TRBJ1-4; no clear D. Germline V gene lookup returns CDR1 KGHSH and CDR2 LQKENI. V was clipped by 3 bases and J by 8 bases, with 7 bases between them. This CDR3 contains 12 residues. The CDR3: CASSPPGEKLFF. The CDR3 nucleotides are TGTGCCAGCTCACCCCCGGGGGAAAAACTGTTTTTT.

The chain recombines TRBV27 with TRBJ1-2, with 8 bases matching TRBD1. J lost 5 bases, V lost 10 bases, and 18 bases had no gene match. CDR3 length: 16 amino acids. Germline V gene lookup returns CDR1 MNHEY and CDR2 SMNVEV (reference sequence). CDR3 sequence: CATSPFQGAKGYGYTF. The CDR3 nucleotides are TGTGCCACCTCACCGTTCCAGGGGGCAAAGGGATATGGCTACACCTTC.

The chain joins TRBV6-6 to TRBJ2-7; possible D gene TRBD1, 5 bases. Between the trimmed V and J ends, which lost 6 bases and 0 bases, there was a span of 15 bases. Germline V gives CDR1 MNHNY, CDR2 SVGAGI (reference sequence). The CDR3 spans 15 residues. Written as DNA, the CDR3 is TGTGCCAGCAGGGCAGGACACTATATCTCCTACGAGCAGTACTTC. Amino acid sequence: CASRAGHYISYEQYF.